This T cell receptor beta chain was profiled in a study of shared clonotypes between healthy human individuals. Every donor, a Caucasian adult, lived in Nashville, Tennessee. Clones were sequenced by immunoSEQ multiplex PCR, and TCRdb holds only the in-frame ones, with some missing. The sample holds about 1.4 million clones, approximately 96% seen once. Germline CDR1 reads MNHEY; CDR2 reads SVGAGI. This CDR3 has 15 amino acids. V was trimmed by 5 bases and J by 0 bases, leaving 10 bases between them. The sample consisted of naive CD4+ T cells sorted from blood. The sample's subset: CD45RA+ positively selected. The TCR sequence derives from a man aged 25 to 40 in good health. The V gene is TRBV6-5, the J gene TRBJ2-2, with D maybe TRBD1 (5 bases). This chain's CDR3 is CASSKQGSNTGELFF. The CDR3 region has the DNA TGTGCCAGCAGTAAGCAGGGTTCGAACACCGGGGAGCTGTTTTTT.